The 10 T cell receptor beta chains in this list originate from one sample, sequenced in a study of graft-versus-host responses after intestinal transplantation. Some clones are missing from TCRdb's copy, which holds only in-frame ones; the method was immunoSEQ multiplex PCR. The sample contains 90,000 to 150,000 clones, 85% to 95% of which appear only once. For these TCRs, the target antigens are not known. This specimen was unstimulated CD8+ T cells sorted from spleen or lymph node cells, taken before intestinal transplant. The receptor set was obtained from a human donor who received an intestinal transplant.

The chain links TRBV6-1 to TRBJ2-7, with TRBD2 matching over 12 bases. CDR3 length equals 15 residues. The V segment lost 2 bases and the J segment 4 bases; nucleotides outside the gene matches: 3. Germline lookup yields CDR1 MNHNS and CDR2 SASEGT. CDR3 bases: TGTGCCAGCAGTGAAATGACTAGCGGGAGTTACGAGCAGTACTTC. Its translation is CASSEMTSGSYEQYF.

The chain is built from TRBV9 and TRBJ2-3, with D possibly matching TRBD2 (5 bases). CDR1 SGDLS and CDR2 YYNGEE come from the germline V gene. Trimming took off 7 bases at V and 6 bases at J, with 6 bases between the two ends. The CDR3 length is 10 residues. The CDR3 loop is CASSGDTQYF. The DNA of the CDR3 is TGTGCCAGCTCGGGGGATACGCAGTATTTT.

With respect to this clone: The same CDR3 also results from other DNA sequences found in this sample. The rearrangement joins TRBV4-3 to TRBJ2-3, with D unresolved. Trimming shortened V by 0 bases and J by 0 bases, and 7 bases separated the two germline ends. The CDR3 is 15 amino acids. Germline V gene sequence: CDR1 LGHNA, CDR2 YSLEER. The CDR3 region has the DNA TGCGCCAGCAGCCAAGACCCATCTAGCACAGATACGCAGTATTTT. It specifies CASSQDPSSTDTQYF.

J is TRBJ1-2 and V is TRBV28; D is possibly TRBD1 (5 bases). This CDR3 region has 14 residues. Germline V gene sequence: CDR1 MDHEN, CDR2 SYDVKM. V lost 7 bases, J lost 8 bases, and 20 bases lay in between. CDR3 sequence (DNA): TGTGCCAGCACCTTATCCTGGGGCTTTCCCGGCTACACCTTC. As protein: CASTLSWGFPGYTF.

This chain links TRBV4-3 with TRBJ2-7, with D unresolved. Per the germline V gene, CDR1 is LGHNA and CDR2 is YSLEER. V was cut by 0 bases and J by 5 bases, with 11 bases left in between. This CDR3 is 14 amino acids long. In nucleotides, the CDR3 is TGCGCCAGCAGCCAAGATCGGCCTTCGAACGAGCAGTACTTC. It codes for CASSQDRPSNEQYF.

The rearrangement links TRBV28 to TRBJ1-1, with D tentatively TRBD1 (5 bases). Trimming cost V 6 bases and J 8 bases, with 16 bases left between them. The CDR3 contains 13 residues. Germline CDR1 and CDR2: MDHEN and SYDVKM. CDR3 bases: TGTGCCAGCAGGTTAGGTGGGGGACTCGAAGCTTTCTTT. Translating gives CASRLGGGLEAFF. The full variable domain, completed using reference TRBV28 and TRBJ1-1, is DVKVTQSSRYLVKRTGEKVFLECVQDMDHENMFWYRQDPGLGLRLIYFSYDVKMKEKGDIPEGYSVSREKKERFSLILESASTNQTSMYLCASRLGGGLEAFFGQGTRLTVV.

The chain joins TRBV4-1 to TRBJ2-7, with D perhaps assigned TRBD1 or TRBD2 (5 bases each). The CDR3 contains 14 residues. V gave up 4 bases and J gave up 2 bases, with 12 bases separating them. The germline gives CDR1 MGHRA, CDR2 YSYEKL. The CDR3 coding sequence is TGCGCCAGCAGCCCGTCCGAGGGGACCTACGAGCAGTACTTC. Translating it yields CASSPSEGTYEQYF.

A few counts support this clone. This chain links TRBV6-6 with TRBJ1-1, with D perhaps matching TRBD1 (5 bases). This CDR3 has 16 amino acids. CDR1 and CDR2 from the germline V gene are MNHNY and SVGAGI (reference sequence). The ends were cut back, 7 bases at V and 0 bases at J, with 18 bases in the middle. The DNA for the CDR3 is TGTGCCAGCACAAAGGGACGGGTTGGGATGAACACTGAAGCTTTCTTT. The encoded protein is CASTKGRVGMNTEAFF.

The chain combines TRBV4-3 with TRBJ1-2; no definite D call. V dropped 0 bases and J dropped 2 bases, with 7 bases sitting between them. Germline CDR1 reads LGHNA; CDR2 reads YSLEER. The length of the CDR3 is 14 residues. The CDR3: CASSQESTNYGYTF. The CDR3 DNA is TGCGCCAGCAGCCAAGAGAGTACCAACTATGGCTACACCTTC.

The rearrangement joins TRBV28 to TRBJ1-5; D not resolved. V dropped 2 bases and J dropped 4 bases, with 9 bases sitting between them. The CDR3 contains 14 residues. Germline V CDR1 and CDR2: MDHEN, SYDVKM. The CDR3 reads CASSLRVGNQPQHF. Here the CDR3 DNA reads TGTGCCAGCAGTTTAAGGGTTGGGAATCAGCCCCAGCATTTT.